Presented here are 20 T cell receptor beta chains from one specimen sequenced in a study of control samples from healthy donors and cancer patients. Clones were read by immunoSEQ multiplex PCR, and TCRdb kept only the in-frame ones, dropping some. The table lists about 50,000 clones, more than 80% of them singletons. Sequenced: PBMCs. Every receptor here comes from a man under 40 with colorectal cancer.

The V and J genes are TRBV7-8 and TRBJ2-3, with D possibly called TRBD1 or TRBD2 (6 bases each). The CDR3 length is 17 residues. V gave up 2 bases and J gave up 1 base, with 16 bases separating them. Germline V gene sequence: CDR1 SGHVS, CDR2 FQNEAQ. As DNA, the CDR3 is TGTGCCAGCAGCTTAAGGGGGGCGCGGGTGGGCACAGATACGCAGTATTTT. Translated, it gives CASSLRGARVGTDTQYF.

The chain's CDR3 is CASSKGGTSPYEQYF. The CDR3 DNA reads TGTGCCAGCAGCAAAGGAGGGACTTCTCCCTACGAGCAGTACTTC. This sequence joins TRBV21-1 and TRBJ2-7; the table's TRBD2 call for D was not verified on the DNA. TRBV21-1 is reported as a pseudogene. The CDR3 has 15 residues.

This clone has a single count. The genes are TRBV12-3 or TRBV12-4 and TRBJ1-2, with D tentatively TRBD1 (5 bases). This CDR3 has 13 amino acids. V gave up 1 base and J gave up 8 bases, with 11 bases separating them. The CDR3 region has the DNA TGTGCCAGCAGTTTAGGTATGGGGCAAGGCTACACCTTC. This codes for CASSLGMGQGYTF.

The chain employs TRBV3-1 (or the pseudogene TRBV3-2) and TRBJ1-6; tentative D call: TRBD1 (5 bases). The CDR3 consists of 15 residues. Between the trimmed V and J ends, which lost 5 bases and 5 bases, there was a span of 13 bases. Germline loops: CDR1 LGHDT, CDR2 YNNKEL (reference sequence). CDR3 in DNA: TGTGCCAGCAGCTCCGGGACCCGTCATAATTCACCCCTCCACTTT. It translates to CASSSGTRHNSPLHF.

The chain joins TRBV6-2 or TRBV6-3 to TRBJ2-3; 7 bases agree with TRBD1. CDR3 length: 17 residues. Germline values: CDR1 MNHEY, CDR2 SVGEGT. V lost 1 base, J lost 2 bases, and 9 bases stayed unmatched. The DNA for the CDR3 is TGTGCCAGCAGTTACTTCCTTCTAGGGGGCCCCACAGATACGCAGTATTTT. Amino acids: CASSYFLLGGPTDTQYF.

The V gene is TRBV19, the J gene TRBJ1-2; 7 nucleotides match TRBD1. The V segment lost 5 bases and the J segment 4 bases; nucleotides outside the gene matches: 4. Germline assignment: CDR1 LNHDA and CDR2 SQIVND (reference sequence). This CDR3 has 13 residues. The CDR3 DNA reads as TGTGCCAGTAGTGCCGGGACAGCCTATGGCTACACCTTC. It yields the protein CASSAGTAYGYTF.

V and J are TRBV6-2 or TRBV6-3 and TRBJ1-5, with 9 bases aligning to TRBD1. Germline V lookup: CDR1 MNHEY, CDR2 SVGEGT. V lost 2 bases, J lost 2 bases, and 1 base stayed unmatched. The CDR3 totals 15 residues. The CDR3: CASSYRTGGNQPQHF. For the CDR3, the DNA is TGTGCCAGCAGTTACCGGACAGGGGGCAATCAGCCCCAGCATTTT.

V is TRBV9 and J is TRBJ2-1; 12 bases agree with TRBD2. The CDR3 has 15 amino acids. The germline gives CDR1 SGDLS, CDR2 YYNGEE. Trimming took 3 bases from V and 7 from J; bases not matched to a gene: 5. The CDR3 DNA is TGTGCCAGCAGCGCCGCCCTAGCGGGGGGGAATGAGCAGTTCTTC. Its translation: CASSAALAGGNEQFF.

The rearrangement joins TRBV4-1 to TRBJ2-7, with D maybe TRBD2 (7 bases). The CDR3 length is 17 residues. V was pared by 4 bases and J by 4 bases, with 23 bases between. Germline V gene data show CDR1 as MGHRA and CDR2 as YSYEKL. CDR3 residues: CASSPTLEGGALYEQYF. The CDR3 DNA is TGCGCCAGCAGCCCTACCCTAGAGGGGGGGGCCCTTTACGAGCAGTACTTC.

The chain employs TRBV7-2 and TRBJ1-3; the D gene is possibly TRBD1 (6 bases). CDR1 and CDR2 (germline): SGHTA, FQGNSA. V lost 4 bases to trimming and J lost 0 bases, with 19 bases between them. This CDR3 spans 18 amino acids. The DNA for the CDR3 is TGTGCCAGCAGCTCACAGGGCGTTTCCCCAAGCTCTGGAAACACCATATATTTT. It yields the protein CASSSQGVSPSSGNTIYF.

This sequence joins TRBV6-5 and TRBJ1-3, with a weak D call TRBD1 (5 bases). CDR3 length equals 15 residues. The germline CDR1 and CDR2 sequences are MNHEY and SVGAGI. V was clipped by 5 bases and J by 4 bases, with 15 bases between them. The CDR3 here is CASSLRGGSGNTIYF. Written as DNA, the CDR3 is TGTGCCAGCAGTCTAAGGGGAGGGTCGGGAAACACCATATATTTT.

J is TRBJ2-3 and V is TRBV5-1, with 8 bases identical to TRBD1. The CDR3 has 16 amino acids. V gave up 2 bases and J gave up 4 bases; unmatched junction bases: 9. The V gene's germline CDR1 is SGHRS and CDR2 YFSETQ. The CDR3 coding sequence is TGCGCCAGCAGCTTACAGGGGGATCAGTGGGCAGATACGCAGTATTTT. This encodes CASSLQGDQWADTQYF.

The V call is TRBV10-3, the J call TRBJ2-3, with 8 bases lining up with TRBD1. Germline V gives CDR1 ENHRY, CDR2 SYGVKD. The CDR3 sequence is 17 residues long. The ends lost 0 bases at V and 3 bases at J; junction bases unmatched: 8. The CDR3 DNA reads TGTGCCATCAGTGAGTCGGTCAGGGGGCGAACGACAGATACGCAGTATTTT. Encoded protein: CAISESVRGRTTDTQYF.

V is TRBV10-3 and J is TRBJ1-5, with TRBD1 as a possible D gene (5 bases). The V gene's germline CDR1 is ENHRY and CDR2 SYGVKD. The CDR3 is 14 amino acids. DNA for the CDR3: TGTGCAACCCGCGAGGGGAGATTCCATCAGCCCCAGCATTTT. Its translation: CATREGRFHQPQHF.

The chain has TRBV5-5 and TRBJ2-3; the match to TRBD2 covers 7 bases. Losses at the gene ends were 4 bases for V and 2 bases for J; bases not matched to a gene: 4. The CDR3 length is 14 residues. Germline values: CDR1 SGHKS, CDR2 YYEKEE (reference sequence). CDR3 DNA: TGTGCCAGCAGCACTGGGACTATCACAGATACGCAGTATTTT. It yields the protein CASSTGTITDTQYF.

The rearrangement joins TRBV7-2 to TRBJ2-5, with D maybe TRBD2 (7 bases). The CDR3 loop spans 15 amino acids. The ends were cut back, 2 bases at V and 5 bases at J, with 15 bases in the middle. CDR1 SGHTA and CDR2 FQGNSA come from the germline V gene. Here the CDR3 DNA reads TGTGCCAGCAGCTTATACGGGGGGCCATGGGAGACCCAGTACTTC. Translating gives CASSLYGGPWETQYF.

V is TRBV11-3 and J is TRBJ1-4, with D unclear. V lost 1 base, J lost 5 bases, and 5 bases lay in between. The CDR3 contains 13 residues. Looked up from germline, CDR1 is SGHNT and CDR2 is YENEEA. In DNA form, the CDR3 reads TGTGCCAGCAGCTTAGCCACGAATGAAAAACTGTTTTTT. It specifies CASSLATNEKLFF.

The chain recombines TRBV19 with TRBJ2-2, with TRBD1 matching 9 bases. Germline CDR1 is LNHDA and CDR2 is SQIVND (reference sequence). V dropped 4 bases and J dropped 0; count of bases not matched to a gene: 18. The CDR3 extends over 21 amino acids. The DNA for the CDR3 is TGTGCCAGTAGTAGTCCGAGGGGCGGGACAGGGCCATACGCGAACACCGGGGAGCTGTTTTTT. Its protein is CASSSPRGGTGPYANTGELFF.

The chain couples TRBV7-8 to TRBJ2-1; TRBD1 matches at 7 bases. Trimming took 5 bases from V and 0 from J; bases not matched to a gene: 4. This CDR3 contains 15 residues. Germline V gene lookup returns CDR1 SGHVS and CDR2 FQNEAQ. The CDR3, as DNA: TGTGCCAGCAGCCCAGACAGGGTCTCCTACAATGAGCAGTTCTTC. Translation gives CASSPDRVSYNEQFF.

A single count supports this clone. This chain uses TRBV30 with TRBJ1-1; D gene unclear. The V gene's germline CDR1 is GTSNPN and CDR2 SVGIG (reference sequence). This CDR3 spans 11 amino acids. V shed 1 base and J shed 3 bases, with 3 bases lying between them. The CDR3 loop is CAWSGDTEAFF. The CDR3, as DNA: TGTGCCTGGAGTGGGGACACTGAAGCTTTCTTT.